Below are 30 T cell receptor beta chains sequenced from a single sample in a study of cytomegalovirus exposure and HLA in healthy donors. 13 Jbeta primers and 60 Vbeta primers were used for the PCR. Generated by immunoSEQ multiplex PCR, the TCRdb table keeps only in-frame clones and is missing some. The table has 13,000 to 15,000 clones, roughly 60% seen once. The source material was PBMCs. These receptor sequences come from a woman between 45 and 60 years old in good health and CMV-seropositive.

The V and J genes are TRBV28 and TRBJ1-2, with D possibly TRBD1 on 6 matching bases. Between the trimmed V and J ends, which lost 7 bases and 4 bases, there was a span of 13 bases. This CDR3 is 13 amino acids long. CDR1 and CDR2 (germline): MDHEN, SYDVKM. CDR3 nucleotide sequence: TGTGCCAGCAATGTAGACAGGTCCTATGGCTACACCTTC. This encodes CASNVDRSYGYTF.

The gene calls are TRBV15 and TRBJ2-1, with no clear D. The ends were cut back, 0 bases at V and 6 bases at J, with 9 bases in the middle. The CDR3 runs to 14 residues. The germline gives CDR1 LNHNV, CDR2 YYDKDF (reference sequence). DNA for the CDR3: TGTGCCACCAGCAGAGATCGTTATCCCAATGAGCAGTTCTTC. As protein: CATSRDRYPNEQFF.

The rearrangement uses TRBV29-1 and TRBJ2-5; tentative D call: TRBD2 (6 bases). This CDR3 spans 13 amino acids. Germline V gene data show CDR1 as SQVTM and CDR2 as ANQGSEA. Trimming took 3 bases from V and 0 from J, leaving 8 bases between them. The CDR3 DNA reads as TGCAGCGTTGATGGGGGGTACCAAGAGACCCAGTACTTC. Encoded protein: CSVDGGYQETQYF.

This clone was observed a few times. CDR3 protein: CAWSDPRGKDGYTF. The DNA for the CDR3 is TGTGCCTGGAGTGATCCCAGGGGGAAGGATGGCTACACCTTC. The genes are TRBV30 and TRBJ1-2; 7 nucleotides match TRBD1. The CDR3 extends over 14 amino acids. Germline V CDR1 and CDR2: GTSNPN, SVGIG (reference sequence). Trimming removed 1 base from V and 6 bases from J; junction bases left unmatched: 8. Full variable domain (rest looked up from reference TRBV30 and TRBJ1-2): SQTIHQWPATLVQPVGSPLSLECTVEGTSNPNLYWYRQAAGRGLQLLFYSVGIGQISSEVPQNLSASRPQDRQFILSSKKLLLSDSGFYLCAWSDPRGKDGYTFGSGTRLTVV.

The chain joins TRBV7-8 to TRBJ1-1; D gene uncertain. V was trimmed by 0 bases and J by 3 bases, leaving 11 bases between them. The CDR3 loop spans 15 amino acids. Germline V lookup: CDR1 SGHVS, CDR2 FQNEAQ. CDR3 coding DNA: TGTGCCAGCAGCTTAGCGCGACTACGAGACACTGAAGCTTTCTTT. Encoded protein: CASSLARLRDTEAFF. Based on the CDR3 plus reference TRBV7-8 and TRBJ1-1, the full variable domain is GAGVSQSPRYKVAKRGQDVALRCDPISGHVSLFWYQQALGQGPEFLTYFQNEAQLDKSGLPSDRFFAERPEGSVSTLKIQRTQQEDSAVYLCASSLARLRDTEAFFGQGTRLTVV.

The chain employs TRBV29-1 and TRBJ2-3, with D perhaps matching TRBD2 (5 bases). V was shortened by 7 bases and J by 4 bases, with 12 bases between the two germline ends. The CDR3 is 12 residues long. Germline CDR1 SQVTM, CDR2 ANQGSEA. As DNA, the CDR3 is TGCAGCGCTCCCTTCGGGGCAGATACGCAGTATTTT. It yields the protein CSAPFGADTQYF.

V usage is TRBV6-5 and J usage is TRBJ2-7; D is possibly TRBD2 (5 bases). The ends were cut back, 2 bases at V and 5 bases at J, with 10 bases in the middle. The CDR3 runs to 13 residues. The germline gives CDR1 MNHEY, CDR2 SVGAGI. The CDR3 nucleotides read TGTGCCAGCAGTTACCCGGGAAGAGACGAGCAGTACTTC. Residues: CASSYPGRDEQYF.

The chain combines TRBV4-3 with TRBJ1-2; TRBD1 matches at 7 bases. CDR3 size: 16 residues. V shed 1 base, J shed 1 base, and the junction held 6 bases outside the gene matches. Germline CDR1 is LGHNA and CDR2 is YSLEER. The CDR3 spells CASSQVRTGLNYGYTF. In DNA form, the CDR3 reads TGCGCCAGCAGCCAAGTTCGGACAGGCCTTAACTATGGCTACACCTTC.

The sample holds a few counts of this clone. This sample includes further DNA sequences coding for the same CDR3. The rearrangement joins TRBV29-1 to TRBJ1-1, with D perhaps TRBD1 (5 bases). Germline CDR1 SQVTM, CDR2 ANQGSEA. This CDR3 is 12 amino acids long. The germline V and J ends were trimmed by 4 bases and 5 bases, with 11 bases remaining between them. The CDR3 region has the DNA TGCAGCGTTGCCCCAGGGAATACTGAAGCTTTCTTT. It codes for CSVAPGNTEAFF. The whole variable domain, remainder taken from reference TRBV29-1 and TRBJ1-1, is SAVISQKPSRDICQRGTSLTIQCQVDSQVTMMFWYRQQPGQSLTLIATANQGSEATYESGFVIDKFPISRPNLTFSTLTVSNMSPEDSSIYLCSVAPGNTEAFFGQGTRLTVV.

This clone was picked up a small number of times. The V call is TRBV29-1, the J call TRBJ2-7; no clear D gene. CDR3 size: 12 residues. The germline CDR1 and CDR2 sequences are SQVTM and ANQGSEA. The V end lost 5 bases, the J end lost 2 bases, and 10 bases lay between the germline ends. CDR3 nucleotides: TGCAGCGTTTTCACAGATGCCTACGAGCAGTACTTC. Translating it yields CSVFTDAYEQYF.

This chain uses TRBV28 with TRBJ2-5; no definite D call. V was clipped by 2 bases and J by 2 bases, with 9 bases between them. CDR1 is MDHEN, CDR2 SYDVKM, per germline. The CDR3 extends over 14 amino acids. The CDR3, as DNA: TGTGCCAGCAGTTTAGGGTCTAGGCAAGAGACCCAGTACTTC. It is translated as CASSLGSRQETQYF.

This clone was found a few times. V gene TRBV19 combines with J gene TRBJ2-1; 8 nucleotides line up with TRBD2. The CDR3 contains 13 residues. Germline CDR1 is LNHDA and CDR2 is SQIVND (reference sequence). The V and J ends lost 4 bases and 7 bases, in that order; junction bases with no gene match: 3. For the CDR3, the DNA is TGTGCCAGTAGTACCTCTAGCGGGAATGAGCAGTTCTTC. It translates to CASSTSSGNEQFF.

The CDR3 here is CASSYSGSDTEAFF. The CDR3, as DNA: TGTGCCAGCAGTTACTCGGGTAGCGACACTGAAGCTTTCTTT. The chain recombines TRBV6-5 with TRBJ1-1; D not resolved. Trimming stripped 0 bases from V and 3 bases from J, with 8 bases between. CDR1 and CDR2 from the germline V gene are MNHEY and SVGAGI. There are 14 residues in the CDR3.

The chain uses TRBV11-2 and TRBJ2-7; D possibly corresponds to TRBD1 (5 bases). V was clipped by 3 bases and J by 0 bases, with 9 bases between them. The CDR3 is 14 amino acids. Germline V gives CDR1 SGHAT, CDR2 FQNNGV. Here the CDR3 DNA reads TGTGCCAGCAGCTTGGGGCAGAACTCCTACGAGCAGTACTTC. This gives the protein CASSLGQNSYEQYF. Drawing the rest from reference TRBV11-2 and TRBJ2-7, the complete variable domain is EAGVAQSPRYKIIEKRQSVAFWCNPISGHATLYWYQQILGQGPKLLIQFQNNGVVDDSQLPKDRFSAERLKGVDSTLKIQPAKLEDSAVYLCASSLGQNSYEQYFGPGTRLTVT.

The chain carries TRBV6-5 and TRBJ1-2; unclear D gene. Germline lookup yields CDR1 MNHEY and CDR2 SVGAGI. V was pared by 6 bases and J by 1 base, with 12 bases between. CDR3 length: 14 residues. In DNA form, the CDR3 reads TGTGCCAGCAGACAGAGAAACCGTAACTATGGCTACACCTTC. The encoded protein is CASRQRNRNYGYTF.

This clone was detected only a few times. This chain joins TRBV15 and TRBJ1-2; unclear D gene. CDR3 length: 12 amino acids. V lost 4 bases, J lost 3 bases, and 6 bases lay in between. In germline, CDR1 is LNHNV, CDR2 YYDKDF (reference sequence). The CDR3 loop is CATSKEDYGYTF. CDR3 in DNA: TGTGCCACCAGCAAGGAGGACTATGGCTACACCTTC.

This sequence joins TRBV4-1 and TRBJ2-1; possibly TRBD1 for D (5 bases). The CDR3 extends over 17 amino acids. From germline, CDR1 is MGHRA and CDR2 YSYEKL. Trimming shortened V by 0 bases and J by 3 bases, and 15 bases separated the two germline ends. The DNA for the CDR3 is TGCGCCAGCAGCCAAGATAAGGACACCCCTCTCTACAATGAGCAGTTCTTC. This translates into CASSQDKDTPLYNEQFF.

The rearrangement uses TRBV30 and TRBJ2-1; D unclear. Germline CDR1 GTSNPN, CDR2 SVGIG (reference sequence). The CDR3 runs 13 residues. Deletions cut 5 bases from V and 9 bases from J, with 17 bases between. The CDR3 sequence is CAWAPSSISEQFF. The CDR3 DNA is TGTGCCTGGGCCCCGTCTAGTATCAGTGAGCAGTTCTTC.

V and J are TRBV11-2 and TRBJ2-3; D remains ambiguous. This CDR3 spans 16 amino acids. The V gene lost 0 bases and the J gene lost 5 bases, with 15 bases spanning the gap. Germline values: CDR1 SGHAT, CDR2 FQNNGV. The DNA of the CDR3 is TGTGCCAGCAGCTTAGATTCCCGAGGCTCCGGAGATACGCAGTATTTT. It specifies CASSLDSRGSGDTQYF.

The table lists this clone with a count of one. The chain employs TRBV6-5 and TRBJ1-2; possible D gene TRBD1, 5 bases. V lost 6 bases to trimming and J lost 5 bases, with 13 bases between them. This CDR3 spans 13 amino acids. Germline-derived CDR1 and CDR2 are MNHEY and SVGAGI. DNA for the CDR3: TGTGCCAGCAGGATCGACAGAATGTATGGCTACACCTTC. Protein sequence: CASRIDRMYGYTF.

The V call is TRBV30, the J call TRBJ1-1; D is undetermined. The germline V and J ends were trimmed by 0 bases and 6 bases, with 5 bases remaining between them. The CDR3 is 11 residues long. The germline V gene encodes CDR1 GTSNPN and CDR2 SVGIG (reference sequence). The CDR3 here is CAWSVRSEAFF. The CDR3 DNA reads TGTGCCTGGAGTGTACGGTCTGAAGCTTTCTTT.

The chain combines TRBV29-1 with TRBJ2-3, with 7 bases matching TRBD2. Germline assignment: CDR1 SQVTM and CDR2 ANQGSEA. Trimming removed 7 bases from V and 5 bases from J; junction bases left unmatched: 9. CDR3 length: 13 residues. For the CDR3, the DNA is TGCAGCGCCGAGGGCGGGAGCCGAGATACGCAGTATTTT. Residues: CSAEGGSRDTQYF.

This clone was seen a few times. This chain uses TRBV5-1 with TRBJ1-3; unclear D gene. Looked up from germline, CDR1 is SGHRS and CDR2 is YFSETQ. The CDR3 is 11 residues long. The ends were cut back, 7 bases at V and 7 bases at J, with 9 bases in the middle. In nucleotides, the CDR3 is TGCGCCAGCGCTGACTCTAACACCATATATTTT. It yields the protein CASADSNTIYF.

This clone turned up a few times. The chain is built from TRBV5-1 and TRBJ1-4; D gene ambiguous. The CDR3 is made up of 14 amino acids. Germline V lookup: CDR1 SGHRS, CDR2 YFSETQ. V shed 4 bases and J shed 5 bases, with 12 bases lying between them. CDR3 coding DNA: TGCGCCAGCAGCCTCTTGTCGTTAAATGAAAAACTGTTTTTT. Its translation: CASSLLSLNEKLFF.

The gene calls are TRBV14 and TRBJ2-7; D is unresolved. The CDR3 consists of 12 residues. Germline V gives CDR1 SGHDN, CDR2 FVKESK. V dropped 5 bases and J dropped 0 bases, with 5 bases sitting between them. The CDR3 DNA is TGTGCCAGCAGCTACAGCTCCTACGAGCAGTACTTC. Its protein is CASSYSSYEQYF. Looking up the rest from reference TRBV14 and TRBJ2-7 gives the full variable domain: EAGVTQFPSHSVIEKGQTVTLRCDPISGHDNLYWYRRVMGKEIKFLLHFVKESKQDESGMPNNRFLAERTGGTYSTLKVQPAELEDSGVYFCASSYSSYEQYFGPGTRLTVT.

The gene calls are TRBV6-1 and TRBJ1-1; 7 positions match TRBD1. The CDR3 runs 13 residues. The V segment lost 1 base and the J segment 5 bases; nucleotides outside the gene matches: 1. Germline V gene sequence: CDR1 MNHNS, CDR2 SASEGT. CDR3 DNA sequence: TGTGCCAGCAGTGAAGAGGGGGCTACTGAAGCTTTCTTT. Encoded protein: CASSEEGATEAFF.

J is TRBJ1-5 and V is TRBV10-3; a weak D match, TRBD1 (5 bases). Germline V gives CDR1 ENHRY, CDR2 SYGVKD. Trimming removed 5 bases at V and 0 bases at J, with 14 bases between. CDR3 length: 16 residues. CDR3 residues: CAISSGGGNSNQPQHF. The DNA of the CDR3 is TGTGCCATCAGTTCCGGCGGGGGGAATAGCAATCAGCCCCAGCATTTT.

The gene calls are TRBV10-3 and TRBJ2-7, with TRBD2 matching 9 bases. J was trimmed by 3 bases and V by 5 bases; bases with no gene match: 8. Germline-derived CDR1 and CDR2 are ENHRY and SYGVKD. CDR3 length equals 15 residues. In nucleotides, the CDR3 is TGTGCCATCAGTCTCCGGACTAGCGCCTACTACGAGCAGTACTTC. Its translation: CAISLRTSAYYEQYF.

The gene calls are TRBV6-5 and TRBJ1-1, with D unclear. The CDR3 runs 13 residues. V lost 5 bases to trimming and J lost 8 bases, with 15 bases between them. The germline V gene encodes CDR1 MNHEY and CDR2 SVGAGI. The CDR3 coding sequence is TGTGCCAGCAGTCCCCTCCCGGGAGTAGAAGCTTTCTTT. It encodes CASSPLPGVEAFF.

The chain couples TRBV15 to TRBJ1-1; possibly TRBD1 for D (5 bases). CDR3 size: 14 residues. Trimming removed 0 bases from V and 8 bases from J, with 13 bases in between. CDR1 is LNHNV, CDR2 YYDKDF, per germline (reference sequence). CDR3 sequence (DNA): TGTGCCACCAGCAGAGATCCGACAGCCCCGGAAGCTTTCTTT. It specifies CATSRDPTAPEAFF.